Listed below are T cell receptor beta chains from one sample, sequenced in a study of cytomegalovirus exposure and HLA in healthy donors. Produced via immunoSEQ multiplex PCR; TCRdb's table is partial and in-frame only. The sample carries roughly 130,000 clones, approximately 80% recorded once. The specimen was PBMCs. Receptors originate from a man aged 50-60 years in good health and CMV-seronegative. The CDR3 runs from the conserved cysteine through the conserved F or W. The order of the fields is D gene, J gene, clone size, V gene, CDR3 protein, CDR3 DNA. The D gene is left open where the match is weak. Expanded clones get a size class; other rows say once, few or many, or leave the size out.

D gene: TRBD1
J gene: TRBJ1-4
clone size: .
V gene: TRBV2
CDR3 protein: CASRDRGTPNEKLFF
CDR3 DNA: TGTGCCAGCAGGGACAGGGGAACTCCTAATGAAAAACTGTTTTTT

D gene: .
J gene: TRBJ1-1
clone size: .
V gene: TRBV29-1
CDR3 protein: CSVVSGWSEAFF
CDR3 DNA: TGCAGCGTTGTTAGTGGCTGGAGTGAAGCTTTCTTT

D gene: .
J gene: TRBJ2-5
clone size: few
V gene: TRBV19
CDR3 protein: CASSIGGVETQYF
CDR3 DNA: TGTGCCAGTAGTATAGGAGGAGTAGAGACCCAGTACTTC

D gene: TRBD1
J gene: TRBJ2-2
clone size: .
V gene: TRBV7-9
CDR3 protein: CASSYPGQGTPSNGELFF
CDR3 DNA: TGTGCCAGCAGCTACCCGGGACAGGGGACCCCCTCTAACGGGGAGCTGTTTTTT

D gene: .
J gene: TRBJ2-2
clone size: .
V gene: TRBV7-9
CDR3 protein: CASSPHHSGELFF
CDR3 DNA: TGTGCCAGCAGCCCCCACCACAGCGGGGAGCTGTTTTTT

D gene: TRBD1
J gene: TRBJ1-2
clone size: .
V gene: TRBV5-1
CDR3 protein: CASNTGQGDGYTF
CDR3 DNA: TGCGCCAGCAACACCGGACAGGGCGATGGCTACACCTTC

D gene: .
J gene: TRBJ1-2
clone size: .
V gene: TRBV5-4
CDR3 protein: CASRKQGEHYGYTF
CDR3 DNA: TGTGCCAGCAGAAAACAGGGCGAGCACTATGGCTACACCTTC

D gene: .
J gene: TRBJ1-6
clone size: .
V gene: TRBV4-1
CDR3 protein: CASSQLMAGDGSPLHF
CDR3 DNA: TGCGCCAGCAGCCAATTAATGGCAGGGGACGGTTCACCCCTCCACTTT

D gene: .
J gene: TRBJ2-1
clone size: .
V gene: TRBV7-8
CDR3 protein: CASSPPEGKNEQFF
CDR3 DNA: TGTGCCAGCAGCCCACCGGAGGGAAAAAATGAGCAGTTCTTC

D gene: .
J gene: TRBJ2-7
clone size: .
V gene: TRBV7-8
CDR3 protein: CASSLFGGSYEQYF
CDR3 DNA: TGTGCCAGCAGCTTATTTGGGGGGTCCTACGAGCAGTACTTC

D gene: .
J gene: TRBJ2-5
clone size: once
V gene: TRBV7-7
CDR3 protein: CASSLEWRETQYF
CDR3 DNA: TGTGCTAGCAGCTTAGAATGGAGGGAGACCCAGTACTTC

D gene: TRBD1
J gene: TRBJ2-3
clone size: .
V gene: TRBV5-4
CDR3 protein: CASSLKGATQYF
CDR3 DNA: TGTGCCAGCAGCTTGAAGGGGGCTACGCAGTATTTT

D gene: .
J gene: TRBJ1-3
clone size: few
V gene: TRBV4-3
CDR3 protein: CASSQDFQTGNTIYF
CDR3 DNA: TGCGCCAGCAGCCAAGATTTTCAGACTGGAAACACCATATATTTT

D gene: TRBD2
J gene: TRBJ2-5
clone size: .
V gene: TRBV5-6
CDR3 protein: CASSHPGGAGRGTQYF
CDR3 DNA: TGTGCCAGCAGCCATCCTGGGGGAGCGGGGCGGGGGACCCAGTACTTC

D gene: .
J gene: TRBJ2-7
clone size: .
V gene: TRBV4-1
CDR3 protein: CASSPDRGYEQYF
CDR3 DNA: TGCGCCAGCAGCCCGGATCGGGGCTACGAGCAGTACTTC

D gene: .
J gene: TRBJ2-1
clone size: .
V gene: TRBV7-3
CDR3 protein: CASSSLTTGEQFF
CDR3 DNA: TGTGCCAGCAGCTCACTCACGACGGGTGAGCAGTTCTTC

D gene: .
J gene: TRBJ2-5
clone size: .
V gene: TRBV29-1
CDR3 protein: CSVSLQGPGEETQYF
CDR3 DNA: TGCAGCGTTAGCCTACAGGGCCCCGGTGAAGAGACCCAGTACTTC